These T cell receptor beta chains were read from a single sample in a study of neoadjuvant anti-PD-1 for oral cavity cancer. Generated by immunoSEQ multiplex PCR, the TCRdb table keeps only in-frame clones and is missing some. Of 15,000 or so clones detected, 66% appear once; the ten largest clones hold around 2.7%. Specimen: PBMCs, collected before nivolumab (anti-PD-1) treatment. The receptors shown here come from a person aged 40-85 years with oral cavity squamous cell carcinoma. The CDR3 runs from the conserved cysteine through the conserved F or W. A D gene is named only where the DNA matches it firmly.

v_gene	j_gene	d_gene	CDR3aa
TRBV27	TRBJ1-1	NA	CASSSTGTEAFF
TRBV5-1	TRBJ2-1	TRBD2	CASSLSSGTNEQFF
TRBV30	TRBJ2-3	TRBD1	CAWSVRDRGIADTQYF
TRBV15	TRBJ2-3	NA	CATKRGYTDPANTDTQYF
TRBV29-1	TRBJ2-1	TRBD2	CSVEGLAGKLLGEGEQFF
TRBV7-8	TRBJ1-1	NA	CASSLRGSEAFF
TRBV2	TRBJ1-2	NA	CASSEIPGERYGYTF
TRBV5-1	TRBJ2-3	NA	CASSLVQAFRDTQYF
TRBV5-1	TRBJ2-3	TRBD2	CASSLVRGGRTDTQYF
TRBV7-9	TRBJ1-1	NA	CASSPGREGAFF
TRBV5-6	TRBJ2-2	NA	CASSPRQEPNTGELFF
TRBV6-1	TRBJ1-5	NA	CASSVTLGLSNQPQHF
TRBV5-1	TRBJ2-7	TRBD2	CASSLGGLAGDEQYF
TRBV29-1	TRBJ2-1	TRBD1	CSGNGTGPYNEQFF
TRBV29-1	TRBJ2-2	TRBD1	CSVEEWTGTGRTGELFF
TRBV2	TRBJ2-3	TRBD2	CASNPRTSGGTDTQYF
TRBV7-9	TRBJ1-2	NA	CASSSNYGYTF
TRBV11-2	TRBJ2-2	NA	CASSLTGANTGELFF
TRBV2	TRBJ2-3	TRBD2	CASSVALPGGDTQYF
TRBV13	TRBJ2-7	TRBD1	CASSPDRGHEQYF
TRBV2	TRBJ2-3	NA	CASSEDWGTDTQYF
TRBV11-2	TRBJ2-2	TRBD2	CAIAGGSGTGELFF
TRBV5-1	TRBJ2-7	NA	CASSLRTDSYEQYF
TRBV10-2	TRBJ1-1	NA	CASSANSRNTEAFF
TRBV6-6	TRBJ2-1	NA	CASSYRNFEQFF
TRBV29-1	TRBJ1-5	NA	CSVTGGDQPQHF
TRBV11-1	TRBJ2-1	NA	CASSLITSSSYNEQFF
TRBV9	TRBJ2-2	NA	CASSVGTETSGELFF
TRBV19	TRBJ2-7	TRBD2	CASSRLAGGSYEQYF
TRBV29-1	TRBJ2-3	NA	CSVDPSDRTDTQYF
TRBV29-1	TRBJ2-1	TRBD2	CSVDSGAGYNEQFF
TRBV6-6	TRBJ2-5	NA	CASKLDRMGSETQYF
TRBV10-2	TRBJ2-7	NA	CASVGWETGSYEQYF
TRBV6-1	TRBJ2-3	NA	CASSRDSHGPDTQYF
TRBV27	TRBJ2-1	TRBD2	CASSRLAGELPGPLYNEQFF
TRBV29-1	TRBJ1-2	NA	CSVEGQTEEYGYTF
TRBV30	TRBJ1-1	NA	CAWSFLGAKWDTEAFF
TRBV6-1	TRBJ2-1	TRBD1	CASSLWGTGVGEQFF
TRBV11-2	TRBJ2-1	TRBD2	CASSLEAGEYNEQFF
TRBV5-4	TRBJ2-1	TRBD1	CASSPRQGGHEQFF
TRBV29-1	TRBJ2-2	TRBD1	CSVEVQGALGRTGELFF
TRBV10-2	TRBJ1-2	NA	CASSEPSWAGTMEGYTF
TRBV5-1	TRBJ1-4	TRBD1	CASRSVGTGFATNEKLFF
TRBV7-2	TRBJ2-6	NA	CASSLGIGLPSGANVLTF
TRBV19	TRBJ2-1	TRBD2	CASSLFGVTSGSRYNEQFF
TRBV25-1	TRBJ2-7	NA	CASSERVGEQYF
TRBV5-4	TRBJ2-5	TRBD1	CASSEPGQNQETQYF
TRBV13	TRBJ1-3	TRBD1	CASSRGGTAAGNTIYF
TRBV2	TRBJ1-2	NA	CASSEGDYGYTF
TRBV7-9	TRBJ1-1	NA	CASSNWQGETEAFF
TRBV5-5	TRBJ2-6	NA	CASSLASRGRASSGANVLTF
TRBV10-3	TRBJ1-5	NA	CAISESKQENQPQHF
TRBV5-1	TRBJ2-5	NA	CASSLGQGGTETQYF
TRBV30	TRBJ2-1	NA	CAWREVPVYNEQFF
TRBV7-3	TRBJ2-2	NA	CASSSLAKGVPGELFF
TRBV6-5	TRBJ1-2	NA	CASSYSSGSGYTF
TRBV11-2	TRBJ1-1	TRBD1	CASSLQGAEAFF
TRBV6-1	TRBJ2-1	NA	CASSEKASVTEQFF
TRBV15	TRBJ2-1	NA	CATSSGTFSSYNEQFF
TRBV9	TRBJ2-1	TRBD2	CASSAGTSGHNEQFF